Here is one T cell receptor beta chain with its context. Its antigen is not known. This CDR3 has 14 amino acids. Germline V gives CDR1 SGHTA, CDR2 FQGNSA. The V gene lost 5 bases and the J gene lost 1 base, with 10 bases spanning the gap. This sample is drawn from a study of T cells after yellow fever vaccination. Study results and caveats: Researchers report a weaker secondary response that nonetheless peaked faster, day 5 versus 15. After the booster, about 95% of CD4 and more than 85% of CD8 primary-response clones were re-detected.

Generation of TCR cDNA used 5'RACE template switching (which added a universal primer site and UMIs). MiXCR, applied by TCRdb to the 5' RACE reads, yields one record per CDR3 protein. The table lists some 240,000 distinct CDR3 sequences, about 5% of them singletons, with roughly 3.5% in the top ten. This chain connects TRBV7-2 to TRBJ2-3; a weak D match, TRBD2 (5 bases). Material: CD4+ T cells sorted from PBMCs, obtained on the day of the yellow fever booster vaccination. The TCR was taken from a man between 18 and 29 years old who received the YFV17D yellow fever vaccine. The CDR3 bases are TGTGCCAGCAGCGCCGGGCGGGGCACAGATACGCAGTATTTT. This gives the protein CASSAGRGTDTQYF.